A single sample is the source of the 22 T cell receptor beta chains below, sequenced in a study of PD-1 blockade in classical Hodgkin lymphoma. TCRdb's table, derived via immunoSEQ multiplex PCR, lists solely in-frame clones and lacks some. Of roughly 15,000 clones in the sample, roughly 90% were seen once. Described time point: newly diagnosed, previously untreated cHL patient sample. By magnetic negative selection, CD4+ T cells were purified from thawed PBMCs. The material sequenced was CD4+ T cells from blood. The receptors were sampled from a human donor with classical Hodgkin lymphoma.

The rearrangement links TRBV14 to TRBJ2-7, with D uncertain. The CDR3 totals 14 residues. The V gene's germline CDR1 is SGHDN and CDR2 FVKESK. Trimming took 6 bases from V and 3 from J, leaving 15 bases between them. CDR3: CASSHTQWGYEQYF. In DNA, the CDR3 is TGTGCCAGCAGTCATACGCAGTGGGGCTACGAGCAGTACTTC.

The chain links TRBV29-1 to TRBJ2-7, with D possibly matching TRBD2 (5 bases). The CDR3 runs to 15 residues. Germline V gives CDR1 SQVTM, CDR2 ANQGSEA. Trimming left V 6 bases short and J 3 bases short, with 21 bases between. The CDR3 reads CSVAIGKRQYYEQYF. The DNA for the CDR3 is TGCAGCGTCGCCATAGGGAAGCGGCAATACTACGAGCAGTACTTC.

This clone was observed once. The V and J genes are TRBV27 and TRBJ1-6; unclear D gene. This CDR3 contains 12 residues. The V end lost 6 bases, the J end lost 11 bases, and 11 bases lay between the germline ends. Germline V gene sequence: CDR1 MNHEY, CDR2 SMNVEV (reference sequence). Here the CDR3 DNA reads TGTGCCAGCAGAGTCCCTGGGACACCCCTCCACTTT. As protein: CASRVPGTPLHF.

The J gene is TRBJ2-5, the V gene TRBV19; 10 bases fit TRBD2. V lost 6 bases to trimming and J lost 5 bases; unmatched junction nucleotides: 3. CDR3 size: 13 residues. The germline V gene encodes CDR1 LNHDA and CDR2 SQIVND (reference sequence). CDR3 sequence reads: CASSLAGVETQYF. In nucleotides, the CDR3 is TGTGCCAGTAGCCTAGCGGGAGTGGAGACCCAGTACTTC.

The V gene is TRBV27, the J gene TRBJ2-7; no reliable D call. The CDR3 has 15 residues. Germline V lookup: CDR1 MNHEY, CDR2 SMNVEV (reference sequence). Between the trimmed V and J ends, which lost 8 bases and 0 bases, there was a span of 17 bases. Here the CDR3 reads CASRLVPLLSYEQYF. The CDR3 coding sequence is TGTGCCAGCCGTCTCGTACCGTTACTCTCCTACGAGCAGTACTTC.

This sequence joins TRBV6-1 and TRBJ2-7; D is undetermined. The CDR3 consists of 13 residues. Per the germline V gene, CDR1 is MNHNS and CDR2 is SASEGT. Trimming removed 8 bases from V and 4 bases from J, with 15 bases in between. The CDR3 DNA reads TGTGCCAGCTCCTCCGCCCCGACTTACGAGCAGTACTTC. The encoded protein is CASSSAPTYEQYF.

The chain has TRBV5-1 and TRBJ1-3, with D unclear. Trimming removed 2 bases from V and 1 base from J, with 7 bases in between. Germline V CDR1 and CDR2: SGHRS, YFSETQ. This CDR3 has 14 residues. CDR3 DNA: TGCGCCAGCAGCTTCAGAGAATCTGGAAACACCATATATTTT. Amino acid sequence: CASSFRESGNTIYF.

The V and J genes are TRBV21-1 and TRBJ2-3; the table's TRBD2 call for D was not verified on the DNA. TRBV21-1 is tagged as a pseudogene. The CDR3 has 12 amino acids. The CDR3 spells CASSKVSDTQYF. CDR3 coding DNA: TGTGCCAGCAGCAAAGTCTCAGATACGCAGTATTTT.

A note on this clone: Germline and junction disagree at one end, which may indicate a read error. This chain connects TRBV10-2 to TRBJ2-1; 13 positions match TRBD2. From germline, CDR1 is WSHSY and CDR2 SAAADI. The CDR3 extends over 15 amino acids. CDR3 residues: CASSERWTSGREPFF. The CDR3 region has the DNA TGCGCCAGCAGTGAAAGATGGACTAGCGGGAGAGAGCCGTTCTTC.

In this sample, this clone turned up a few times. The rearrangement links TRBV27 to TRBJ2-7, with 11 positions matching TRBD2. Germline V gene lookup returns CDR1 MNHEY and CDR2 SMNVEV (reference sequence). The V segment lost 5 bases and the J segment 3 bases; nucleotides outside the gene matches: 6. The CDR3 runs 15 residues. The CDR3 DNA follows: TGTGCCAGCAGTCTTAGCGGGAGGGCGAACTACGAGCAGTACTTC. Translated, it gives CASSLSGRANYEQYF.

This chain uses TRBV27 with TRBJ2-2; TRBD1 aligns across 7 bases. Trimming cost V 11 bases and J 1 base; bases outside gene matches: 10. The CDR3 contains 15 residues. The V gene's germline CDR1 is MNHEY and CDR2 SMNVEV (reference sequence). Here the CDR3 DNA reads TGTGCCGGCCAGACAGGGAGCCTGAACACCGGGGAGCTGTTTTTT. This sequence encodes CAGQTGSLNTGELFF.

The chain is built from TRBV19 and TRBJ2-5; 10 nucleotides match TRBD2. The V gene's germline CDR1 is LNHDA and CDR2 SQIVND (reference sequence). With 3 bases clipped from V and 4 bases from J, the junction kept 5 bases outside the gene matches. This CDR3 contains 15 residues. DNA for the CDR3: TGTGCCAGTAGTATGCGGCTAGCGGGAGCAGAGACCCAGTACTTC. This encodes CASSMRLAGAETQYF.

This clone was observed a single time. The chain links TRBV18 to TRBJ2-5, with a tentative D call TRBD2 (5 bases). The V end was cut by 3 bases, the J end by 1 base, with 9 bases between. Germline-derived CDR1 and CDR2 are KGHSH and LQKENI. The CDR3 extends over 14 amino acids. As DNA, the CDR3 is TGTGCCAGCTCACCCGCGGGTTTCCAAGAGACCCAGTACTTC. This translates into CASSPAGFQETQYF.

The chain carries TRBV10-3 and TRBJ1-3; D call uncertain. Trimming took off 3 bases at V and 0 bases at J, with 9 bases between the two ends. In germline, CDR1 is ENHRY, CDR2 SYGVKD. This CDR3 contains 15 residues. Here the CDR3 reads CAISETVTSGNTIYF. The DNA of the CDR3 is TGTGCCATCAGTGAAACGGTAACCTCTGGAAACACCATATATTTT.

The chain is built from TRBV19 and TRBJ1-5; D might be TRBD1 (6 bases). In germline, CDR1 is LNHDA, CDR2 SQIVND (reference sequence). Trimming left V 10 bases short and J 0 bases short, with 28 bases between. This CDR3 region has 19 residues. The CDR3 sequence: CANYKWAGDPPYSNQPQHF. The CDR3 nucleotides read TGTGCCAACTATAAATGGGCAGGGGACCCCCCGTATAGCAATCAGCCCCAGCATTTT.

This CDR3 reads CASSLDWGLNEQFF. The CDR3 DNA reads as TGTGCCAGCAGCTTAGATTGGGGACTCAATGAGCAGTTCTTC. The V gene is TRBV11-2, the J gene TRBJ2-1; the D gene is possibly TRBD2 (6 bases). From germline, CDR1 is SGHAT and CDR2 FQNNGV. The CDR3 has 14 residues. V gave up 0 bases and J gave up 6 bases, with 9 bases separating them.

This chain joins TRBV19 and TRBJ2-1; 10 bases are shared with TRBD2. From germline, CDR1 is LNHDA and CDR2 SQIVND (reference sequence). This CDR3 region has 14 residues. Germline trimming cut 1 base from V and 7 bases from J; bases unmatched to any gene: 1. The CDR3 is CASSIASGRNEQFF. The CDR3 DNA follows: TGTGCCAGTAGTATAGCTAGCGGGAGAAATGAGCAGTTCTTC. Together with reference TRBV19 and TRBJ2-1, the CDR3 gives the full variable domain: DGGITQSPKYLFRKEGQNVTLSCEQNLNHDAMYWYRQDPGQGLRLIYYSQIVNDFQKGDIAEGYSVSREKKESFPLTVTSAQKNPTAFYLCASSIASGRNEQFFGPGTRLTVL.

The chain employs TRBV21-1 and TRBJ1-6; no DNA check was done on the table's D call, TRBD1. TRBV21-1 is reported as a pseudogene. This CDR3 region has 15 residues. CDR3 bases: TGTGCCAGCACCCCGTGTGACAGTCATAATTCACCCCTCCACTTT. This codes for CASTPCDSHNSPLHF.

V usage is TRBV10-1 and J usage is TRBJ2-1; 11 bases map to TRBD2. CDR3 length: 16 amino acids. V lost 2 bases to trimming and J lost 10 bases; unmatched junction nucleotides: 10. CDR1 and CDR2 from the germline V gene are WNHNN and SYGVQD (reference sequence). The chain's CDR3 is CASSELTGTSGTEQFF. CDR3 in DNA: TGCGCCAGCAGTGAGCTAACCGGGACTAGCGGAACCGAGCAGTTCTTC.

The chain combines TRBV28 with TRBJ1-1, with 8 positions matching TRBD1. The CDR3 totals 15 residues. The germline V gene has CDR1 MDHEN and CDR2 SYDVKM. Losses at the gene ends were 8 bases for V and 7 bases for J; bases not matched to a gene: 15. CDR3 coding DNA: TGTGCCAGCCCCCCGGCAGGGGGCCGCACTCATGAAGCTTTCTTT. Translation gives CASPPAGGRTHEAFF.

In this sample, this clone turned up once. This chain links TRBV7-6 with TRBJ2-3; TRBD2 matches at 13 bases. The germline gives CDR1 SGHVS, CDR2 FNYEAQ. With 3 bases clipped from V and 4 bases from J, the junction kept 4 bases outside the gene matches. The CDR3 extends over 16 amino acids. The CDR3 loop reads CASSLGGLAGSDTQYF. CDR3 DNA: TGTGCCAGCAGCTTGGGGGGACTAGCGGGATCAGATACGCAGTATTTT.

The chain combines TRBV5-1 with TRBJ1-3; D perhaps matches TRBD1 (5 bases). This CDR3 spans 13 amino acids. Between the trimmed V and J ends, which lost 2 bases and 9 bases, there was a span of 12 bases. Germline V CDR1 and CDR2: SGHRS, YFSETQ. CDR3 protein: CASSLWGSGTIYF. CDR3 DNA sequence: TGCGCCAGCAGCTTATGGGGGAGCGGCACCATATATTTT.